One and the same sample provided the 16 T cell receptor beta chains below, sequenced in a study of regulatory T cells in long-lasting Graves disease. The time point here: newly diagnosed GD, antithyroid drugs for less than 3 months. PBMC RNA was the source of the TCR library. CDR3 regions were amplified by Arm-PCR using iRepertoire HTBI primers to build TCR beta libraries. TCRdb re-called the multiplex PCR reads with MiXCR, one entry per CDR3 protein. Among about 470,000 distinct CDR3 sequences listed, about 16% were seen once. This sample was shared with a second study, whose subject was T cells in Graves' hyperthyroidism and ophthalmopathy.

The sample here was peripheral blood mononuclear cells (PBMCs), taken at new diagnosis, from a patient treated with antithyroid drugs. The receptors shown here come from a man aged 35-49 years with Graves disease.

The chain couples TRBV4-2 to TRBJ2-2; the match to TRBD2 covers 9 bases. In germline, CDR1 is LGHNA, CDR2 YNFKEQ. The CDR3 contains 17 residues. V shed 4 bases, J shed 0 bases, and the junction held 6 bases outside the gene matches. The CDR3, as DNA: TGTGCCAGCAGCCGTGGGGCTAGCGGGGCGAACACCGGGGAGCTGTTTTTT. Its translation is CASSRGASGANTGELFF.

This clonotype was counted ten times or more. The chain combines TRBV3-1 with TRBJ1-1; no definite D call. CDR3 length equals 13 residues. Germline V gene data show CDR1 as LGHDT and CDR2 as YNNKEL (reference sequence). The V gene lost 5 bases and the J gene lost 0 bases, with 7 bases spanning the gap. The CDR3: CASSFSLNTEAFF. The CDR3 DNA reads TGTGCCAGCAGCTTCTCGCTGAACACTGAAGCTTTCTTT.

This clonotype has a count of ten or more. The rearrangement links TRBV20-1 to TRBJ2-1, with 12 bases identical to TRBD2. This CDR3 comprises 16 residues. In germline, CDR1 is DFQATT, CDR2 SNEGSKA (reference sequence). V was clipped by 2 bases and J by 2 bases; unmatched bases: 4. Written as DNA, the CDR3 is TGCAGTGCTAGACTAGCGGGGGGGCGCCCCTACAATGAGCAGTTCTTC. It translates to CSARLAGGRPYNEQFF.

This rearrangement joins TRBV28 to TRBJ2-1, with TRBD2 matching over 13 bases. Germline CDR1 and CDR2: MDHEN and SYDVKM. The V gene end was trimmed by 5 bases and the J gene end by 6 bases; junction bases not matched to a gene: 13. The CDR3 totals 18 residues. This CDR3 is CASSPHEGLAGRTNEQFF. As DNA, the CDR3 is TGTGCCAGCAGTCCCCATGAGGGACTAGCGGGAAGAACCAATGAGCAGTTCTTC.

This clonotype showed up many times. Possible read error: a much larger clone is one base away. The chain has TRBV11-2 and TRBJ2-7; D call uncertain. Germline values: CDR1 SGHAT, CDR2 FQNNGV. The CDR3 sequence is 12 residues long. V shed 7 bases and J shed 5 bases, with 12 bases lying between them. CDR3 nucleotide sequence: TGTGCCAGCACCTCCATTGTCCACGAGCAGTACTTC. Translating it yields CASTSIVHEQYF. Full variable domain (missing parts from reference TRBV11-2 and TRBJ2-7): EAGVAQSPRYKIIEKRQSVAFWCNPISGHATLYWYQQILGQGPKLLIQFQNNGVVDDSQLPKDRFSAERLKGVDSTLKIQPAKLEDSAVYLCASTSIVHEQYFGPGTRLTVT.

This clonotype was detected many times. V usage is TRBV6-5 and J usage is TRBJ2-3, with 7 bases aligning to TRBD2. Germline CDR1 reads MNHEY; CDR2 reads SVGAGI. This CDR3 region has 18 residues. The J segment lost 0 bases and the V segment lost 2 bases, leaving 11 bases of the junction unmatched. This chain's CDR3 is CASSYLASGHFSTDTQYF. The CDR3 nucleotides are TGTGCCAGCAGTTACCTGGCTAGCGGCCATTTCAGCACAGATACGCAGTATTTT.

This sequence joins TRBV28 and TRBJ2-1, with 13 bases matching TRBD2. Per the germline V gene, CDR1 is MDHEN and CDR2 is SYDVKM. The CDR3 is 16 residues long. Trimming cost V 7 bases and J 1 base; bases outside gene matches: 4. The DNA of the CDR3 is TGTGCCAGCACCGTACTAGCGGGAGGGTCCTACAATGAGCAGTTCTTC. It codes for CASTVLAGGSYNEQFF.

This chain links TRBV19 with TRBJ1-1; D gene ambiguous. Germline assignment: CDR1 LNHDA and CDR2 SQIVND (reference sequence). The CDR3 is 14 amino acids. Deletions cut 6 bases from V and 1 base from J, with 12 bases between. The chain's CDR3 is CASSRRESNTEAFF. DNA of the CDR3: TGTGCCAGTAGCCGGAGGGAATCGAACACTGAAGCTTTCTTT. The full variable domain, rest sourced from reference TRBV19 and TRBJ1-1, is DGGITQSPKYLFRKEGQNVTLSCEQNLNHDAMYWYRQDPGQGLRLIYYSQIVNDFQKGDIAEGYSVSREKKESFPLTVTSAQKNPTAFYLCASSRRESNTEAFFGQGTRLTVV.

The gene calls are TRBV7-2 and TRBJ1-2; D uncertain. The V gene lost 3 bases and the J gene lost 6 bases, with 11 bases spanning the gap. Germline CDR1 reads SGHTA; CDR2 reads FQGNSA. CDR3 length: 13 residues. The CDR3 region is CASSFRLPDGYTF. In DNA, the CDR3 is TGTGCCAGCAGCTTCAGGCTTCCTGATGGCTACACCTTC.

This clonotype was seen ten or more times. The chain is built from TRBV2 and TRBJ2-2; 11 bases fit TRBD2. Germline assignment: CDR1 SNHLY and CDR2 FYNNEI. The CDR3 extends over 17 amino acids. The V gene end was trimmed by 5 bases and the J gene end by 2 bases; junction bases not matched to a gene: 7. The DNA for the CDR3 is TGTGCCAGCAGTCAACCGGGACTAGCGGACAACACCGGGGAGCTGTTTTTT. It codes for CASSQPGLADNTGELFF.

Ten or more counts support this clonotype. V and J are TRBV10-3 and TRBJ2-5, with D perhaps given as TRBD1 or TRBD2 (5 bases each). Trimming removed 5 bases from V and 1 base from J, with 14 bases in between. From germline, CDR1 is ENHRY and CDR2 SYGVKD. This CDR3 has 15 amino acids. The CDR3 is CAISQDGTPQETQYF. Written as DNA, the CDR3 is TGTGCCATCAGTCAGGACGGGACGCCCCAAGAGACCCAGTACTTC.

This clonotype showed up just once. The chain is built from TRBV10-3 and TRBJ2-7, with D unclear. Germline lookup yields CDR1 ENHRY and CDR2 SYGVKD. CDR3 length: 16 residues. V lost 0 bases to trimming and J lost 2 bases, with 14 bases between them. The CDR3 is CAISESIAGKAYEQYF. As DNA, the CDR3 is TGTGCCATCAGTGAGTCGATAGCAGGTAAAGCCTACGAGCAGTACTTC.

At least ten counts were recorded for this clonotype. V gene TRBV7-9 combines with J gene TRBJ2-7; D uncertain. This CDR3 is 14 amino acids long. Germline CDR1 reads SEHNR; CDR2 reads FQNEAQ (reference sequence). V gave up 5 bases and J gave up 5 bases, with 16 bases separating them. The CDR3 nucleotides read TGTGCCAGCAGCCCCTCGGCGTTCGACCACGAGCAGTACTTC. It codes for CASSPSAFDHEQYF.

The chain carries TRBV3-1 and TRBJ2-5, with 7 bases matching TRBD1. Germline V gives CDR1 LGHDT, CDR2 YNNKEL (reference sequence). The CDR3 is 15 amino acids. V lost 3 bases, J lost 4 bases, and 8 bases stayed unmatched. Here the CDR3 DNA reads TGTGCCAGCAGCCAGAGGGGCAGGGGGAGAGAGACCCAGTACTTC. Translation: CASSQRGRGRETQYF.

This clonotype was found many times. In nucleotides, the CDR3 is TGTGCCTGGAGTGTGGGGAACACTGAAGCTTTCTTT. This translates into CAWSVGNTEAFF. The chain uses TRBV30 and TRBJ1-1; D not resolved. In germline, CDR1 is GTSNPN, CDR2 SVGIG (reference sequence). This CDR3 region has 12 residues. Between the trimmed V and J ends, which lost 0 bases and 1 base, there was a span of 3 bases. Based on the CDR3 plus reference TRBV30 and TRBJ1-1, the full variable domain is SQTIHQWPATLVQPVGSPLSLECTVEGTSNPNLYWYRQAAGRGLQLLFYSVGIGQISSEVPQNLSASRPQDRQFILSSKKLLLSDSGFYLCAWSVGNTEAFFGQGTRLTVV.

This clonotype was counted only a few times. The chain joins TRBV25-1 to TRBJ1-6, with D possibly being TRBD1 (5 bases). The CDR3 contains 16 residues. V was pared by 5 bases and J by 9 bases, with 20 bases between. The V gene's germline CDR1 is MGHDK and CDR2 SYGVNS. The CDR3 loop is CASSPPAGQGLSPLHF. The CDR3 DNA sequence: TGTGCCAGCAGTCCACCCGCAGGCCAGGGTCTTTCACCCCTCCACTTT.